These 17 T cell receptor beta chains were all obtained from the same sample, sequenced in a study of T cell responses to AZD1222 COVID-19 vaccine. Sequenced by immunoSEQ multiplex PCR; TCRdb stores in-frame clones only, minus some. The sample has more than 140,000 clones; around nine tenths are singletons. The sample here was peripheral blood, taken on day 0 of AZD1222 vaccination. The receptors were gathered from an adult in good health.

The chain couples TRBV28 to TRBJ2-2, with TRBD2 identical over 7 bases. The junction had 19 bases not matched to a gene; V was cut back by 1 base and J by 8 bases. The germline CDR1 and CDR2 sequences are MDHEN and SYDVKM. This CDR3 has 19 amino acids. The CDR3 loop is CASSLSPRLASRTPGELFF. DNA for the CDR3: TGTGCCAGCAGTTTATCCCCGAGACTAGCTTCCCGGACCCCGGGGGAGCTGTTTTTT.

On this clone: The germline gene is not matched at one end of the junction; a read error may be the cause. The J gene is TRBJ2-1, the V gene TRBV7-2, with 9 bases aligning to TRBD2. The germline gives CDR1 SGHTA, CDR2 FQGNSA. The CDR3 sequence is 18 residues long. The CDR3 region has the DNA TGTGCCAGCAGCTTAGTCCCCTTAGCGGGAGTTGCCCACAATGATCAGTTCTTC. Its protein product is CASSLVPLAGVAHNDQFF. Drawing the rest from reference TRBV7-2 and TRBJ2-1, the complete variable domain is GAGVSQSPSNKVTEKGKDVELRCDPISGHTALYWYRQSLGQGLEFLIYFQGNSAPDKSGLPSDRFSAERTGGSVSTLTIQRTQQEDSAVYLCASSLVPLAGVAHNDQFFGPGTRLTVL.

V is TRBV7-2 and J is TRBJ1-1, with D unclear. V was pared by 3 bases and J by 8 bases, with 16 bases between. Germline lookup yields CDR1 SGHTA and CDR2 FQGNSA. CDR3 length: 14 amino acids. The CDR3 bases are TGTGCCAGCAGCTTTAGCCCCGGATACTCCGAAGCTTTCTTT. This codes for CASSFSPGYSEAFF.

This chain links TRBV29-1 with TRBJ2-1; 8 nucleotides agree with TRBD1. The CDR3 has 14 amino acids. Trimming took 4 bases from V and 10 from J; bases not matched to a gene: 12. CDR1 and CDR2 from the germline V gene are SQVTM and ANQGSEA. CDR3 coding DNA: TGCAGCGTTGGGGGGACAGGTTCTACAATCGAGCAGTTCTTC. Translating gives CSVGGTGSTIEQFF.

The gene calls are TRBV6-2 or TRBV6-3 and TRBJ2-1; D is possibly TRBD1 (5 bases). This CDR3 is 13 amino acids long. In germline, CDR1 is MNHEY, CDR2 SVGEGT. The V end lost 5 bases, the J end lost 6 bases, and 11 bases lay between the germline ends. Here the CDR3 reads CASSKWGGNEQFF. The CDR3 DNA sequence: TGTGCCAGCAGTAAATGGGGCGGCAATGAGCAGTTCTTC.

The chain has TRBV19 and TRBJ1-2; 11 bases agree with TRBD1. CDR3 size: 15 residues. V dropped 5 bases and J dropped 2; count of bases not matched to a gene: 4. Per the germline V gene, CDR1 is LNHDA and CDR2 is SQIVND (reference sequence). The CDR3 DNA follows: TGTGCCAGTAGTTCCTGGGACAGGGGGAACTATGGCTACACCTTC. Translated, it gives CASSSWDRGNYGYTF.

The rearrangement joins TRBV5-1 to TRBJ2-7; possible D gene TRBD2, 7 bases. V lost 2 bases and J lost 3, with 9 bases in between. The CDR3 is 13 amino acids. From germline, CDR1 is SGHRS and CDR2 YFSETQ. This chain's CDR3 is CASSFGGLYEQYF. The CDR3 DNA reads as TGCGCCAGCAGCTTCGGGGGGCTCTACGAGCAGTACTTC.

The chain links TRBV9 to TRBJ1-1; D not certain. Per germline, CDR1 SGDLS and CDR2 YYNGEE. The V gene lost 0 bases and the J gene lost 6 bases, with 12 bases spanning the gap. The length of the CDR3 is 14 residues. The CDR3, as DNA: TGTGCCAGCAGCGTAGTACGAGAGCCCTCTGAAGCTTTCTTT. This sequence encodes CASSVVREPSEAFF.

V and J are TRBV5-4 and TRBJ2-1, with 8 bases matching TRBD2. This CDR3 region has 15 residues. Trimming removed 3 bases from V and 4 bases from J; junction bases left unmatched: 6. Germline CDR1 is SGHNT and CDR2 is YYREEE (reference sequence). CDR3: CASSYTSGTYNEQFF. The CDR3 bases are TGTGCCAGCAGCTATACTAGCGGTACTTACAATGAGCAGTTCTTC. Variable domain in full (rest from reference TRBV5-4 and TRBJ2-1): ETGVTQSPTHLIKTRGQQVTLRCSSQSGHNTVSWYQQALGQGPQFIFQYYREEENGRGNFPPRFSGLQFPNYSSELNVNALELDDSALYLCASSYTSGTYNEQFFGPGTRLTVL.

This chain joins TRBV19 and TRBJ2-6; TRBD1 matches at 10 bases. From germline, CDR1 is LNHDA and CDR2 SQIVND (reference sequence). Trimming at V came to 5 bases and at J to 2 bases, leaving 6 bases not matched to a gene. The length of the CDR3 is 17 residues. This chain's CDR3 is CASSPGTGVAGANVLTF. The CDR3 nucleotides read TGTGCCAGTAGTCCCGGGACAGGGGTTGCTGGGGCCAACGTCCTGACTTTC.

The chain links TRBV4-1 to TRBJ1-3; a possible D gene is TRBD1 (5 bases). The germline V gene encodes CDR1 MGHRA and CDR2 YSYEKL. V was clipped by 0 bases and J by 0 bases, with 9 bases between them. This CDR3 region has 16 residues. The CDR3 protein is CASSQEGVSSGNTIYF. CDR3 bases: TGCGCCAGCAGCCAAGAGGGGGTTAGCTCTGGAAACACCATATATTTT.

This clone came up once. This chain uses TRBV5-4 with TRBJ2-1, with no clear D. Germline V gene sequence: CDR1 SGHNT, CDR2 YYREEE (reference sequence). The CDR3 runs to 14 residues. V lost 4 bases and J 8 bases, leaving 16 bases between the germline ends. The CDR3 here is CASSPTSTLDEQFF. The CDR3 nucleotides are TGTGCCAGCAGCCCGACCTCCACCCTCGATGAGCAGTTCTTC.

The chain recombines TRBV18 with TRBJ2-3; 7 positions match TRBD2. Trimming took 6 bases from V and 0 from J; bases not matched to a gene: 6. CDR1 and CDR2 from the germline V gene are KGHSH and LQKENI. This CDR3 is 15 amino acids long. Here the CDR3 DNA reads TGTGCCAGCTCGCAGCTAGCGGATAGCACAGATACGCAGTATTTT. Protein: CASSQLADSTDTQYF.

Here the CDR3 DNA reads TGTGCCAGCAGTTTCGTCCAGAGCTCCTACAATGAGCAGTTCTTC. This gives the protein CASSFVQSSYNEQFF. This rearrangement joins TRBV7-2 to TRBJ2-1; D gene uncertain. V dropped 6 bases and J dropped 0 bases, with 12 bases sitting between them. The germline V gene has CDR1 SGHTA and CDR2 FQGNSA. The CDR3 has 15 amino acids. The variable domain in full, with the rest retrieved from reference TRBV7-2 and TRBJ2-1, is GAGVSQSPSNKVTEKGKDVELRCDPISGHTALYWYRQSLGQGLEFLIYFQGNSAPDKSGLPSDRFSAERTGGSVSTLTIQRTQQEDSAVYLCASSFVQSSYNEQFFGPGTRLTVL.

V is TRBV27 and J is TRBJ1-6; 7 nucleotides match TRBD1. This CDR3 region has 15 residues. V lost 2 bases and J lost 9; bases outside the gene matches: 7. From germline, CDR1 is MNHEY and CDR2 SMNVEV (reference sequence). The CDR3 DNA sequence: TGTGCCAGCAGTTTAACCAGGGGGATGAGTTCACCCCTCCACTTT. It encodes CASSLTRGMSSPLHF.

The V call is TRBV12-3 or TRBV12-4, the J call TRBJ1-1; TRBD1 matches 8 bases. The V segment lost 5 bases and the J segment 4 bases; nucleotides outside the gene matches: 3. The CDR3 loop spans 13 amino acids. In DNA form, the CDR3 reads TGTGCCAGCAGTAGGACAGGGAGCACTGAAGCTTTCTTT. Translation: CASSRTGSTEAFF.

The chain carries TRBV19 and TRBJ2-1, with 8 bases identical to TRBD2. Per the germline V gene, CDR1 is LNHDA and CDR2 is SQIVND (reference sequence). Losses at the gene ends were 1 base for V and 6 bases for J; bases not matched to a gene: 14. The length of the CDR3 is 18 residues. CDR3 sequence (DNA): TGTGCCAGTAGTATAGGACGGATGGTGAATAGCGGGACCAATGAGCAGTTCTTC. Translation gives CASSIGRMVNSGTNEQFF.